This is a list of T cell receptor beta chains from one sample in a study of cytomegalovirus exposure and HLA in healthy donors. Sequencing used immunoSEQ multiplex PCR; TCRdb keeps in-frame clones, though not all of them. This sample has under 200,000 clones, with roughly 80% found just once. Input material: PBMCs. All receptors derive from a woman between 45 and 65 years old in good health and CMV-seronegative. Both conserved end residues are part of each CDR3. A D gene is named only where the DNA matches it firmly. Some rows have no size entry. The others give once, few or many, or a class for an expanded clone.

clone_size: -; j_call: TRBJ2-2; d_call: TRBD2; v_call: TRBV2; cdr3_nt: TGTGCCGGGGGGACTAGCGGGAACACCGGGGAGCTGTTTTTT; cdr3_aa: CAGGTSGNTGELFF
clone_size: -; j_call: TRBJ2-3; d_call: TRBD1; v_call: TRBV7-2; cdr3_nt: TGTGCCAGCAGCTTCTGGACAGGTGGAAGTACGCAGTATTTT; cdr3_aa: CASSFWTGGSTQYF
clone_size: -; j_call: TRBJ2-7; d_call: -; v_call: TRBV7-9; cdr3_nt: TGTGCCAGCAGCAAACACCTGTGGGTGGGGCAGGGCTCCTACGAGCAGTACTTC; cdr3_aa: CASSKHLWVGQGSYEQYF
clone_size: -; j_call: TRBJ1-1; d_call: -; v_call: TRBV14; cdr3_nt: TGTGCCAGCAGCCTCGAGAGCCGACTGAGTGAAGCTTTCTTT; cdr3_aa: CASSLESRLSEAFF
clone_size: -; j_call: TRBJ1-5; d_call: TRBD1; v_call: TRBV19; cdr3_nt: TGTGCCACCCTCGAGAGGACAGGGCGTAGTCAGCCCCAGCATTTT; cdr3_aa: CATLERTGRSQPQHF
clone_size: once; j_call: TRBJ1-5; d_call: TRBD1; v_call: TRBV28; cdr3_nt: TGTGCCAGCAGTTCAGGGACAGGGTATAGCAATCAGCCCCAGCATTTT; cdr3_aa: CASSSGTGYSNQPQHF
clone_size: -; j_call: TRBJ2-4; d_call: -; v_call: TRBV28; cdr3_nt: TGTGCCAGCGGGGGGTCCAACATTCAGTACTTC; cdr3_aa: CASGGSNIQYF
clone_size: -; j_call: TRBJ1-2; d_call: -; v_call: TRBV28; cdr3_nt: TGTGCCAGCAGTTTGACCCCCGGACTGAGCTTCGAGGGCTACACCTTC; cdr3_aa: CASSLTPGLSFEGYTF
clone_size: -; j_call: TRBJ1-1; d_call: -; v_call: TRBV18; cdr3_nt: TGTGCCAGCTCACCAGCAGGAATGAACACTGAAGCTTTCTTT; cdr3_aa: CASSPAGMNTEAFF
clone_size: -; j_call: TRBJ2-7; d_call: TRBD1; v_call: TRBV6-5; cdr3_nt: TGTGCCAGCAGAATCCGGGACAGGCACTACGAGCAGTACTTC; cdr3_aa: CASRIRDRHYEQYF
clone_size: -; j_call: TRBJ2-5; d_call: TRBD2; v_call: TRBV5-1; cdr3_nt: TGCGCCAGCAGCTTGGGAACTAGCGGTGAAGAGACCCAGTACTTC; cdr3_aa: CASSLGTSGEETQYF
clone_size: -; j_call: TRBJ1-6; d_call: TRBD1; v_call: TRBV27; cdr3_nt: TGTGCCAGCAGATGGGACAGGAACTATAATTCACCCCTCCACTTT; cdr3_aa: CASRWDRNYNSPLHF
clone_size: -; j_call: TRBJ1-3; d_call: -; v_call: TRBV4-1; cdr3_nt: TGCGCCAGCAGCTTACCGGGGTTTGGAAACACCATATATTTT; cdr3_aa: CASSLPGFGNTIYF
clone_size: -; j_call: TRBJ1-5; d_call: -; v_call: TRBV19; cdr3_nt: TGTGCCAGTAGTACAATCCCGGTCCCTAGCAATCAGCCCCAGCATTTT; cdr3_aa: CASSTIPVPSNQPQHF
clone_size: -; j_call: TRBJ2-3; d_call: TRBD2; v_call: TRBV19; cdr3_nt: TGTGCCAGTAGTATCAGGCTAGCGGGCACAGATACGCAGTATTTT; cdr3_aa: CASSIRLAGTDTQYF
clone_size: few; j_call: TRBJ1-1; d_call: TRBD1; v_call: TRBV20-1; cdr3_nt: TGCAGTGCTTCCCGGGACAGGGGGGCTTTCTTT; cdr3_aa: CSASRDRGAFF
clone_size: -; j_call: TRBJ2-1; d_call: -; v_call: TRBV9; cdr3_nt: TGTGCCAGCACCCCGACAGGATCGTACTACAATGAGCAGTTCTTC; cdr3_aa: CASTPTGSYYNEQFF
clone_size: -; j_call: TRBJ1-2; d_call: -; v_call: TRBV27; cdr3_nt: TGTGCCAGCAGTTCGGGACTAAATAATGGCTACACCTTC; cdr3_aa: CASSSGLNNGYTF
clone_size: -; j_call: TRBJ2-6; d_call: -; v_call: TRBV4-2; cdr3_nt: TGTGCCAGCAGCCAAGCCCAGACACCGCTGACTTTC; cdr3_aa: CASSQAQTPLTF
clone_size: few; j_call: TRBJ1-5; d_call: -; v_call: TRBV7-8; cdr3_nt: TGTGCCAGCAGCTTAGTTGCAGGGGATAATCAGCCCCAGCATTTT; cdr3_aa: CASSLVAGDNQPQHF
clone_size: -; j_call: TRBJ1-4; d_call: -; v_call: TRBV28; cdr3_nt: TGTGCCAGCAGTTTATCTCGGGGATGGGGTGAAAAACTGTTTTTT; cdr3_aa: CASSLSRGWGEKLFF
clone_size: -; j_call: TRBJ1-1; d_call: -; v_call: TRBV9; cdr3_nt: TGTGCCAGCAGCGTAGACAGCGGGAACACTGAAGCTTTCTTT; cdr3_aa: CASSVDSGNTEAFF
clone_size: -; j_call: TRBJ1-2; d_call: -; v_call: TRBV5-1; cdr3_nt: TGCGCCAGCAGCTTGGGGTGGGGCCGGTACACCTTC; cdr3_aa: CASSLGWGRYTF
clone_size: -; j_call: TRBJ2-5; d_call: -; v_call: TRBV7-7; cdr3_nt: TGTGCCAGCAGCCCCCTTGGTCGGGTAGGGAGAGAGACCCAGTACTTC; cdr3_aa: CASSPLGRVGRETQYF
clone_size: -; j_call: TRBJ2-2; d_call: TRBD2; v_call: TRBV28; cdr3_nt: TGTGCCAGCAGGACTAGCGGGAGTTCATCCGGGGAGCTGTTTTTT; cdr3_aa: CASRTSGSSSGELFF
clone_size: -; j_call: TRBJ2-3; d_call: TRBD2; v_call: TRBV7-3; cdr3_nt: TGTGCCAGCAGCTCTGGACTAGCGGGAGGGTCAGATACGCAGTATTTT; cdr3_aa: CASSSGLAGGSDTQYF
clone_size: -; j_call: TRBJ2-3; d_call: -; v_call: TRBV28; cdr3_nt: TGTGCCAGCAGCACCCCTGGTAAAGTCGGTGGTGCAGATACGCAGTATTTT; cdr3_aa: CASSTPGKVGGADTQYF
clone_size: -; j_call: TRBJ1-1; d_call: -; v_call: TRBV7-8; cdr3_nt: TGTGCCAGCAGCGCCAGAATCCGACAGGCTGACACTGAAGCTTTCTTT; cdr3_aa: CASSARIRQADTEAFF
clone_size: -; j_call: TRBJ2-7; d_call: TRBD2; v_call: TRBV5-1; cdr3_nt: TGCGCCAGCAGCTTGGTGGCTAGCGGGAGGGCCGGCGAGCAGTACTTC; cdr3_aa: CASSLVASGRAGEQYF
clone_size: -; j_call: TRBJ2-5; d_call: TRBD2; v_call: TRBV2; cdr3_nt: TGTGCCAGTGGGACTAGCGGGAGGGTTGGGGAGACCCAGTACTTC; cdr3_aa: CASGTSGRVGETQYF
clone_size: few; j_call: TRBJ1-5; d_call: TRBD1; v_call: TRBV4-2; cdr3_nt: TGTGCCAGCAGCCAAAGACAATTTCGGGACAGGGAGGCTCAGCCCCAGCATTTT; cdr3_aa: CASSQRQFRDREAQPQHF
clone_size: -; j_call: TRBJ2-4; d_call: -; v_call: TRBV15; cdr3_nt: TGTGCCACCAGCAGCGACAGCCTAGCCAAAAACATTCAGTACTTC; cdr3_aa: CATSSDSLAKNIQYF
clone_size: -; j_call: TRBJ1-2; d_call: -; v_call: TRBV15; cdr3_nt: TGTGCCACCAGCAGTTCAGTCTATGGCTACACCTTC; cdr3_aa: CATSSSVYGYTF
clone_size: -; j_call: TRBJ2-1; d_call: TRBD2; v_call: TRBV19; cdr3_nt: TGTGCCAGTAGTGCAACTAGCGGGGGGAGTCACGGGGAGCAGTTCTTC; cdr3_aa: CASSATSGGSHGEQFF
clone_size: -; j_call: TRBJ2-1; d_call: -; v_call: TRBV10-1; cdr3_nt: TGCGCCAGCAGTGAAAGGGGTTGGGGGCAGTTCTTC; cdr3_aa: CASSERGWGQFF
clone_size: -; j_call: TRBJ1-1; d_call: -; v_call: TRBV5-1; cdr3_nt: TGCGCCAGCGCGGAGATGAACACTGAAGCTTTCTTT; cdr3_aa: CASAEMNTEAFF
clone_size: once; j_call: TRBJ1-1; d_call: -; v_call: TRBV6-1; cdr3_nt: TGTGCCAGCAGCCCCGCGGACAGCCGTAACAAGTTGGCTTTCTTT; cdr3_aa: CASSPADSRNKLAFF
clone_size: -; j_call: TRBJ2-5; d_call: -; v_call: TRBV28; cdr3_nt: TGTGCCAGCCTAAATTATCAAGAGCAGTACTTC; cdr3_aa: CASLNYQEQYF